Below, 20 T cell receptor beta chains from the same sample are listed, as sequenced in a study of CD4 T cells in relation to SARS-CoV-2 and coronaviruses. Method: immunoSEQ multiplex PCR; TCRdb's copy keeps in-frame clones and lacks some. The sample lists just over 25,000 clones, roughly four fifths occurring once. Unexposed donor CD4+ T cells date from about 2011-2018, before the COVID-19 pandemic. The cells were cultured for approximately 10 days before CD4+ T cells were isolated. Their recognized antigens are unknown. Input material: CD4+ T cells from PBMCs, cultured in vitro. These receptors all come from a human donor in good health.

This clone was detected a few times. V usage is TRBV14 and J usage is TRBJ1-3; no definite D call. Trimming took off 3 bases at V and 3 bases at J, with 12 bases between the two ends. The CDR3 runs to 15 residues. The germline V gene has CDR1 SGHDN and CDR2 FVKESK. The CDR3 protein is CASSHGKSLGNTIYF. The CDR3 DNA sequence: TGTGCCAGCAGCCATGGGAAGAGTCTTGGAAACACCATATATTTT.

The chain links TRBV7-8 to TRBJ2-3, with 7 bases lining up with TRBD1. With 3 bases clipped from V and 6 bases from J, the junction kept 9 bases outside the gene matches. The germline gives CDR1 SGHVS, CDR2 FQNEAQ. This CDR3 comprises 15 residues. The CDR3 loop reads CASSFHMTGMDTQYF. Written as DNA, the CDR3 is TGTGCCAGCAGCTTCCACATGACAGGGATGGATACGCAGTATTTT.

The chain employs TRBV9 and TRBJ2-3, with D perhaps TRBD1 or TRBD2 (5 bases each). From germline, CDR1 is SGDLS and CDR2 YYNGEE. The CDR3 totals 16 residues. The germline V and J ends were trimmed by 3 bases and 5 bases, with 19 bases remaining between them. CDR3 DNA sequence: TGTGCCAGCAGCGAAGGGTCCGGGGCCCTTGGAGATACGCAGTATTTT. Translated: CASSEGSGALGDTQYF. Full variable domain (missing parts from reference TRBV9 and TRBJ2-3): DSGVTQTPKHLITATGQRVTLRCSPRSGDLSVYWYQQSLDQGLQFLIQYYNGEERAKGNILERFSAQQFPDLHSELNLSSLELGDSALYFCASSEGSGALGDTQYFGPGTRLTVL.

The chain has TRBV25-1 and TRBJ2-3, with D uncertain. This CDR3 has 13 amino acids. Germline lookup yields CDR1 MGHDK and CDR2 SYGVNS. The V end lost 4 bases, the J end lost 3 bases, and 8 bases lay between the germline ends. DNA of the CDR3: TGTGCCAGCAGTGGGGATCCAACAGATACGCAGTATTTT. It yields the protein CASSGDPTDTQYF.

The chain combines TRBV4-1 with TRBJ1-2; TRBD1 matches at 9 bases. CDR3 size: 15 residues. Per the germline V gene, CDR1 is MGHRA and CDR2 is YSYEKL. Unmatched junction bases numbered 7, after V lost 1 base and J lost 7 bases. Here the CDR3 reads CASSQGPGQGFGYTF. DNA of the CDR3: TGCGCCAGCAGCCAAGGGCCGGGACAGGGATTTGGCTACACCTTC.

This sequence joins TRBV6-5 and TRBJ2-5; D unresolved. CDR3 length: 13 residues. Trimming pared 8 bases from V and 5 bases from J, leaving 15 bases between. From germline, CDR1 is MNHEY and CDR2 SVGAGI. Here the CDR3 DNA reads TGTGCCAGCCCACGAGACTTGGGGGAGACCCAGTACTTC. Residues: CASPRDLGETQYF.

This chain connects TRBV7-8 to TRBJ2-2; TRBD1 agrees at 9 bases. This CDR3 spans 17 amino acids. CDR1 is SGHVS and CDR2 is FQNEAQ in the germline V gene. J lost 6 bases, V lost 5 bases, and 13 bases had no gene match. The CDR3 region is CASSIVVGTGSPGELFF. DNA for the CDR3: TGTGCCAGCAGCATCGTCGTAGGGACAGGGTCCCCCGGGGAGCTGTTTTTT.

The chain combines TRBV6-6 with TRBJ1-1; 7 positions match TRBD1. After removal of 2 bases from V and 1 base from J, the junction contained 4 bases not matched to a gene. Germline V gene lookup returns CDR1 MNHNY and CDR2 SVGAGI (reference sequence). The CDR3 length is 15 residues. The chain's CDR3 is CASSYEGQTNTEAFF. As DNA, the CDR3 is TGTGCCAGCAGTTACGAGGGACAGACGAACACTGAAGCTTTCTTT.

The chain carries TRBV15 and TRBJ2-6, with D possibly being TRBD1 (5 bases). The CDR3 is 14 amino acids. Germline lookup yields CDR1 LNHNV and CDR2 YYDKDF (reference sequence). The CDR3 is CGGHVDSGANVLTF. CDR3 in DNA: TGTGGCGGACACGTAGACTCTGGGGCCAACGTCCTGACTTTC.

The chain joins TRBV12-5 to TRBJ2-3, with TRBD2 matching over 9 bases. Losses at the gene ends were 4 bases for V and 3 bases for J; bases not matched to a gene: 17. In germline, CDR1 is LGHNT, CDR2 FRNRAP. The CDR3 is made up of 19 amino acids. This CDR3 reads CASGSDSAWASGRTDTQYF. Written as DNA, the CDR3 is TGTGCTAGTGGTTCTGACTCCGCCTGGGCAAGCGGGAGGACAGATACGCAGTATTTT. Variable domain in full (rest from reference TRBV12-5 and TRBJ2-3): DARVTQTPRHKVTEMGQEVTMRCQPILGHNTVFWYRQTMMQGLELLAYFRNRAPLDDSGMPKDRFSAEMPDATLATLKIQPSEPRDSAVYFCASGSDSAWASGRTDTQYFGPGTRLTVL.

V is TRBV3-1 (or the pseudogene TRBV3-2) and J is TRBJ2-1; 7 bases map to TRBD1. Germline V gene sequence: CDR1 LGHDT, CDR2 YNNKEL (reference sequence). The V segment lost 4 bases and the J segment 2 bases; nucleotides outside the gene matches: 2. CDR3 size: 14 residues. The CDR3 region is CASSRTGTYNEQFF. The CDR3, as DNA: TGTGCCAGCAGCCGGACAGGTACCTACAATGAGCAGTTCTTC.

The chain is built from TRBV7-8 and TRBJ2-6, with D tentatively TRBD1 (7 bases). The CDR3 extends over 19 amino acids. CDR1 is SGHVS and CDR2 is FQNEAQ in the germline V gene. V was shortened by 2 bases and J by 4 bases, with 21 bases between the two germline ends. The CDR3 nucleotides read TGTGCCAGCAGCTTATTCACACGGAGGGGGCGTTTCGGGGCCAACGTCCTGACTTTC. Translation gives CASSLFTRRGRFGANVLTF.

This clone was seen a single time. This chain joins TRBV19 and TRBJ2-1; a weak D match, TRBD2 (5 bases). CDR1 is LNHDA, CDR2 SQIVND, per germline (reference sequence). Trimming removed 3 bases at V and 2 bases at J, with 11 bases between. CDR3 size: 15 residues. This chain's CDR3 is CASSMSGPPYNEQFF. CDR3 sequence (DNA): TGTGCCAGTAGTATGAGCGGACCCCCCTACAATGAGCAGTTCTTC.

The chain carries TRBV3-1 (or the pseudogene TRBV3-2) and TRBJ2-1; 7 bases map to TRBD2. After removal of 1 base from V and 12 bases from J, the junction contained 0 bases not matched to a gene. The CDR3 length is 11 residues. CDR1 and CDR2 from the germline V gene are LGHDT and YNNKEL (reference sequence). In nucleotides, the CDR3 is TGTGCCAGCAGCCAAGCGGGAGGGCAGTTCTTC. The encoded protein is CASSQAGGQFF.

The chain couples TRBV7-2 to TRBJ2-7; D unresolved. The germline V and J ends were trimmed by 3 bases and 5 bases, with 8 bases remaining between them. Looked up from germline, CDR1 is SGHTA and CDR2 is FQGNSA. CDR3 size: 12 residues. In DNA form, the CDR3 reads TGTGCCAGCAGCTTCACTACCAACGAGCAGTACTTC. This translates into CASSFTTNEQYF.

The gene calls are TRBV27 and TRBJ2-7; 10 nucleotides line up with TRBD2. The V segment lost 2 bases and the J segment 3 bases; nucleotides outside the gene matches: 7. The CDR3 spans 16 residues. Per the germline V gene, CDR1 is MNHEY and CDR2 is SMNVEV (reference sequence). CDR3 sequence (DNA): TGTGCCAGCAGTTTAAGCGGTCTAGCGGGGGTCTACGAGCAGTACTTC. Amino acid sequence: CASSLSGLAGVYEQYF.

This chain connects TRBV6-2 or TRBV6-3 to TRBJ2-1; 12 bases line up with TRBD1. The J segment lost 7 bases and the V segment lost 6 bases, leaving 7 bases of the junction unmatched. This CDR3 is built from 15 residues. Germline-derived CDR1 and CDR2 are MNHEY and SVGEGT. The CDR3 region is CASSRGTGGFNEQFF. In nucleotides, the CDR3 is TGTGCCAGCAGCCGTGGGACAGGGGGCTTTAATGAGCAGTTCTTC.

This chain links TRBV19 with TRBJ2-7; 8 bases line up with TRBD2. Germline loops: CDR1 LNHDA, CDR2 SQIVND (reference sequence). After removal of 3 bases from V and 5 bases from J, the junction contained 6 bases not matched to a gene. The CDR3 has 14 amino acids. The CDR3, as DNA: TGTGCCAGTAGTATGGGACTAGAAAGTGACGAGCAGTACTTC. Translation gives CASSMGLESDEQYF. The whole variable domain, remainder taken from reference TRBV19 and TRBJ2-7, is DGGITQSPKYLFRKEGQNVTLSCEQNLNHDAMYWYRQDPGQGLRLIYYSQIVNDFQKGDIAEGYSVSREKKESFPLTVTSAQKNPTAFYLCASSMGLESDEQYFGPGTRLTVT.

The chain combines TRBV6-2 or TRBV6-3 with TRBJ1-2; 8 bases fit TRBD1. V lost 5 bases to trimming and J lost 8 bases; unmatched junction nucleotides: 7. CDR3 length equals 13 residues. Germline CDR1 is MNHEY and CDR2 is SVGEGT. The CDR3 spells CASSPGQGRGYTF. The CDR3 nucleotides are TGTGCCAGCAGTCCAGGACAGGGCCGCGGCTACACCTTC.

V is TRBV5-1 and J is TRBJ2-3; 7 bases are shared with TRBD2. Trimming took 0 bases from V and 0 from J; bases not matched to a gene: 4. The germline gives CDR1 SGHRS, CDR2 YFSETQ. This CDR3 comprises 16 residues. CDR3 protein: CASSLEQRDSTDTQYF. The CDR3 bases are TGCGCCAGCAGCTTGGAGCAGCGGGACAGCACAGATACGCAGTATTTT. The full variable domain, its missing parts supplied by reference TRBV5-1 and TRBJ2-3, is KAGVTQTPRYLIKTRGQQVTLSCSPISGHRSVSWYQQTPGQGLQFLFEYFSETQRNKGNFPGRFSGRQFSNSRSEMNVSTLELGDSALYLCASSLEQRDSTDTQYFGPGTRLTVL.